The 29 T cell receptor beta chains in this list originate from one sample, sequenced in a study of blood T cell repertoires in COVID-19 (TCRdb year 2020). Libraries were built with the immunoSEQ multiplex PCR assay. This is the immuneACCESS table as TCRdb keeps it, with only in-frame sequences that have V and J called. A part of the clones is gone; compared with another copy, unresolved V genes explain less than half, and the rest is unexplained. Here the sample has more than 120,000 clones; 75% to 90% occur a single time. The ten largest account for 35% to 40% of the sample. What was sequenced was peripheral blood. Source of these receptors: a man aged 50 to 59 who had recovered from COVID-19.

This chain connects TRBV19 to TRBJ1-6, with TRBD1 matching 7 bases. Germline-derived CDR1 and CDR2 are LNHDA and SQIVND (reference sequence). Unmatched junction bases numbered 6, after V lost 8 bases and J lost 5 bases. The CDR3 extends over 14 amino acids. CDR3 protein: CASSADRHNSPLHF. CDR3 nucleotide sequence: TGTGCCAGTTCCGCGGACAGGCATAATTCACCCCTCCACTTT. Full variable domain (rest looked up from reference TRBV19 and TRBJ1-6): DGGITQSPKYLFRKEGQNVTLSCEQNLNHDAMYWYRQDPGQGLRLIYYSQIVNDFQKGDIAEGYSVSREKKESFPLTVTSAQKNPTAFYLCASSADRHNSPLHFGNGTRLTVT.

The V gene is TRBV4-3, the J gene TRBJ2-5, with D possibly matching TRBD2 (5 bases). With 2 bases removed from V and 2 bases from J, the gap between germline ends came to 18 bases. This CDR3 is built from 17 residues. CDR1 is LGHNA, CDR2 YSLEER, per germline. CDR3 DNA sequence: TGCGCCAGCAGCCAATTCCCTGGACCGGGCGGGCAAGAGACCCAGTACTTC. It codes for CASSQFPGPGGQETQYF.

The chain carries TRBV30 and TRBJ2-3; 8 bases fit TRBD2. J was trimmed by 3 bases and V by 7 bases; bases with no gene match: 9. CDR1 is GTSNPN, CDR2 SVGIG, per germline (reference sequence). The CDR3 has 14 residues. The CDR3 DNA is TGTGCCTATCGGGAGGGGGGGAGAACAGATACGCAGTATTTT. Its protein product is CAYREGGRTDTQYF.

V is TRBV21-1 and J is TRBJ1-5; the table's D call, TRBD1, has no DNA check behind it. TRBV21-1 constitutes a pseudogene. The CDR3 is 17 residues long. Here the CDR3 reads CASSSKDRLHSNQPQHF. CDR3 sequence (DNA): TGTGCCAGCAGCTCCAAGGACAGGCTGCATTCAAATCAGCCCCAGCATTTT.

The chain uses TRBV29-1 and TRBJ1-1; maybe TRBD1 (5 bases). The CDR3 totals 13 residues. Trimming shortened V by 6 bases and J by 0 bases, and 11 bases separated the two germline ends. Germline CDR1 and CDR2: SQVTM and ANQGSEA. The CDR3 region is CSVCRELNTEAFF. Written as DNA, the CDR3 is TGCAGCGTCTGCAGGGAACTGAACACTGAAGCTTTCTTT.

The genes are TRBV10-3 and TRBJ1-4, with 7 bases aligning to TRBD1. The CDR3 length is 15 residues. The V gene end was trimmed by 0 bases and the J gene end by 5 bases; junction bases not matched to a gene: 3. From germline, CDR1 is ENHRY and CDR2 SYGVKD. CDR3: CAISESRGTNEKLFF. The CDR3 nucleotides are TGTGCCATCAGTGAGTCCAGGGGGACAAATGAAAAACTGTTTTTT.

V gene TRBV20-1 combines with J gene TRBJ2-3, with D tentatively TRBD2 (5 bases). V was pared by 3 bases and J by 2 bases, with 12 bases between. The V gene's germline CDR1 is DFQATT and CDR2 SNEGSKA (reference sequence). The CDR3 runs 14 residues. The CDR3 coding sequence is TGCAGTGCTAGTATACGGGGAAACACAGATACGCAGTATTTT. Residues: CSASIRGNTDTQYF.

The chain couples TRBV5-8 to TRBJ1-4, with 9 bases that match TRBD1. The length of the CDR3 is 15 residues. Trimming took 6 bases from V and 8 from J; bases not matched to a gene: 11. CDR1 and CDR2 (germline): SGHTS, YDEGEE. For the CDR3, the DNA is TGTGCCAGCACCACCGGACAGGGGTTTGGGGAAAAACTGTTTTTT. This sequence encodes CASTTGQGFGEKLFF.

This chain joins TRBV18 and TRBJ1-5, with 9 bases identical to TRBD1. The CDR3 consists of 15 residues. Germline V gene lookup returns CDR1 KGHSH and CDR2 LQKENI. V lost 2 bases, J lost 2 bases, and 1 base stayed unmatched. CDR3 region: CASSPGQGRNQPQHF. CDR3 nucleotide sequence: TGTGCCAGCTCACCAGGACAGGGGCGCAATCAGCCCCAGCATTTT.

J is TRBJ2-4 and V is TRBV10-2, with 8 positions matching TRBD1. Per germline, CDR1 WSHSY and CDR2 SAAADI. The CDR3 extends over 16 amino acids. V gave up 4 bases and J gave up 4 bases; unmatched junction bases: 9. This CDR3 is CASSVTGGLGKNIQYF. In DNA, the CDR3 is TGCGCCAGCAGTGTAACAGGGGGACTGGGGAAAAACATTCAGTACTTC.

The chain is built from TRBV19 and TRBJ2-3; TRBD1 matches 7 bases. After removal of 6 bases from V and 2 bases from J, the junction contained 11 bases not matched to a gene. The V gene's germline CDR1 is LNHDA and CDR2 SQIVND (reference sequence). The CDR3 is 16 amino acids. The CDR3 DNA sequence: TGTGCCAGTAGCCCAAGAAAAGACAGGGCCACAGATACGCAGTATTTT. It codes for CASSPRKDRATDTQYF.

This clone has just one count. The genes are TRBV9 and TRBJ1-6; weak D call: TRBD1 (5 bases). This CDR3 contains 16 residues. V was shortened by 0 bases and J by 5 bases, with 12 bases between the two germline ends. Per germline, CDR1 SGDLS and CDR2 YYNGEE. The CDR3 bases are TGTGCCAGCAGCGTAGCACCAGGGCGAGATAATTCACCCCTCCACTTT. Amino acids: CASSVAPGRDNSPLHF.

The count of this clone is one. The chain employs TRBV24-1 and TRBJ2-2; TRBD1 matches at 7 bases. Germline lookup yields CDR1 KGHDR and CDR2 SFDVKD. The CDR3 length is 16 residues. The trim removed 4 bases at V and 0 bases at J, leaving 4 bases unmatched. As DNA, the CDR3 is TGTGCCACCAGTGACTCGGGACAGACGAACACCGGGGAGCTGTTTTTT. It translates to CATSDSGQTNTGELFF.

The gene calls are TRBV18 and TRBJ1-4; D perhaps matches TRBD1 (6 bases). V was trimmed by 5 bases and J by 4 bases, leaving 17 bases between them. This CDR3 has 16 amino acids. The germline CDR1 and CDR2 sequences are KGHSH and LQKENI. The CDR3 nucleotides are TGTGCCAGCTCAGTCTCGCCCGGACAGAGTAATGAAAAACTGTTTTTT. As protein: CASSVSPGQSNEKLFF.

The gene calls are TRBV3-1 (or the pseudogene TRBV3-2) and TRBJ1-2, with a weak D call TRBD1 (6 bases). Trimming took off 0 bases at V and 4 bases at J, with 9 bases between the two ends. The CDR3 extends over 14 amino acids. Germline loops: CDR1 LGHDT, CDR2 YNNKEL (reference sequence). CDR3 bases: TGTGCCAGCAGCCAAGAATACAGGGCCTATGGCTACACCTTC. As protein: CASSQEYRAYGYTF.

The chain has TRBV10-3 and TRBJ1-2, with 8 bases aligning to TRBD1. Trimming removed 3 bases from V and 8 bases from J; junction bases left unmatched: 8. CDR1 is ENHRY, CDR2 SYGVKD, per germline. The CDR3 is 14 residues long. The CDR3 sequence is CAISDPGQGPGYTF. The CDR3 DNA reads TGTGCCATCAGTGACCCTGGACAGGGTCCCGGCTACACCTTC.

The rearrangement joins TRBV4-2 to TRBJ2-7, with TRBD2 matching 8 bases. V dropped 4 bases and J dropped 0; count of bases not matched to a gene: 17. CDR1 is LGHNA, CDR2 YNFKEQ, per germline. There are 19 residues in the CDR3. CDR3 amino acids: CASSPVRLAGGLFSYEQYF. The CDR3 DNA reads TGTGCCAGCAGCCCGGTTAGATTGGCGGGGGGCCTCTTCTCCTACGAGCAGTACTTC.

The chain employs TRBV29-1 and TRBJ2-7; D is uncertain. From germline, CDR1 is SQVTM and CDR2 ANQGSEA. There are 13 residues in the CDR3. The CDR3: CSGSGGVSYEQYF. CDR3 in DNA: TGCAGTGGTTCGGGTGGAGTCTCCTACGAGCAGTACTTC.

The chain links TRBV9 to TRBJ1-1, with 7 bases that match TRBD1. Germline CDR1 is SGDLS and CDR2 is YYNGEE. The CDR3 spans 15 residues. The V segment lost 4 bases and the J segment 3 bases; nucleotides outside the gene matches: 9. In DNA form, the CDR3 reads TGTGCCAGCAGCCTTTTCACAGGGGTTGACACTGAAGCTTTCTTT. The encoded protein is CASSLFTGVDTEAFF. The variable domain in full, completed from reference TRBV9 and TRBJ1-1, reads DSGVTQTPKHLITATGQRVTLRCSPRSGDLSVYWYQQSLDQGLQFLIQYYNGEERAKGNILERFSAQQFPDLHSELNLSSLELGDSALYFCASSLFTGVDTEAFFGQGTRLTVV.

The chain is built from TRBV5-8 and TRBJ1-1; D may be TRBD1 (6 bases). The CDR3 has 13 residues. CDR1 is SGHTS, CDR2 YDEGEE, per germline. The CDR3 spells CGSGGGNKAEAFF. In DNA form, the CDR3 reads TGTGGAAGCGGGGGCGGGAATAAGGCTGAAGCTTTCTTT.

The rearrangement uses TRBV28 and TRBJ1-5; D is ambiguous. The CDR3 is 15 amino acids. V was cut by 6 bases and J by 0 bases, with 12 bases left in between. CDR1 and CDR2 from the germline V gene are MDHEN and SYDVKM. This CDR3 is CASSPFGDSNQPQHF. CDR3 nucleotides: TGTGCCAGCAGCCCCTTCGGGGATAGCAATCAGCCCCAGCATTTT.

J is TRBJ2-7 and V is TRBV7-9; no firm D call. CDR1 is SEHNR and CDR2 is FQNEAQ in the germline V gene (reference sequence). This CDR3 spans 15 amino acids. V gave up 2 bases and J gave up 3 bases, with 14 bases separating them. The DNA of the CDR3 is TGTGCCAGCAGCTTAAGCACTGACACAGACTACGAGCAGTACTTC. It yields the protein CASSLSTDTDYEQYF.

This clone was recorded only once. The chain links TRBV11-1 to TRBJ2-3; no clear D gene. The CDR3 is 13 amino acids. Germline CDR1 SGHAT, CDR2 FQDESV (reference sequence). Trimming took 1 base from V and 5 from J, leaving 7 bases between them. In DNA, the CDR3 is TGTGCCAGCAGCTTAGGCTCCGGAGATACGCAGTATTTT. The encoded protein is CASSLGSGDTQYF. The whole variable domain, filled in from reference TRBV11-1 and TRBJ2-3, reads EAEVAQSPRYKITEKSQAVAFWCDPISGHATLYWYRQILGQGPELLVQFQDESVVDDSQLPKDRFSAERLKGVDSTLKIQPAELGDSAMYLCASSLGSGDTQYFGPGTRLTVL.

The rearrangement links TRBV4-1 to TRBJ2-1; 12 bases map to TRBD2. Germline V gene data show CDR1 as MGHRA and CDR2 as YSYEKL. With 3 bases clipped from V and 1 base from J, the junction kept 10 bases outside the gene matches. There are 19 residues in the CDR3. The CDR3 DNA reads as TGCGCCAGCAGCCATCTCCTAGCGGGGGGGCCGAGATCCTACAATGAGCAGTTCTTC. This translates into CASSHLLAGGPRSYNEQFF.

V gene TRBV3-1 (or the pseudogene TRBV3-2) combines with J gene TRBJ2-7; maybe TRBD2 (6 bases). The germline CDR1 and CDR2 sequences are LGHDT and YNNKEL (reference sequence). The CDR3 runs to 15 residues. The V end lost 1 base, the J end lost 3 bases, and 13 bases lay between the germline ends. CDR3 bases: TGTGCCAGCAGCCAAGCTAGCCTGCGGGGCTACGAGCAGTACTTC. Translated, it gives CASSQASLRGYEQYF.

This clone is a singleton in its sample. The chain carries TRBV27 and TRBJ1-1, with TRBD1 matching 7 bases. Germline V gene lookup returns CDR1 MNHEY and CDR2 SMNVEV (reference sequence). CDR3 size: 17 residues. Unmatched junction bases numbered 15, after V lost 8 bases and J lost 0 bases. The DNA of the CDR3 is TGTGCCAGCCGTCTGGGACCGCTAAGGGGGCTGAACACTGAAGCTTTCTTT. As protein: CASRLGPLRGLNTEAFF.

This rearrangement joins TRBV7-2 to TRBJ2-3, with TRBD2 identical over 12 bases. The V segment lost 8 bases and the J segment 6 bases; nucleotides outside the gene matches: 9. CDR3 length: 15 amino acids. Germline V lookup: CDR1 SGHTA, CDR2 FQGNSA. CDR3 protein: CASGRTSGKVDTQYF. The CDR3 coding sequence is TGTGCCAGCGGAAGGACTAGCGGGAAGGTGGATACGCAGTATTTT.

This clone is a singleton in its sample. J is TRBJ2-3 and V is TRBV9; D uncertain. Between the trimmed V and J ends, which lost 0 bases and 2 bases, there was a span of 7 bases. The CDR3 spans 14 residues. Germline V lookup: CDR1 SGDLS, CDR2 YYNGEE. The CDR3 nucleotides read TGTGCCAGCAGCGTAGGACTCAACACAGATACGCAGTATTTT. This translates into CASSVGLNTDTQYF.

DNA of the CDR3: TGTGCCACCAGCTCCCCCCCGCGGGACAGGTACGAAGATACGCAGTATTTT. Encoded protein: CATSSPPRDRYEDTQYF. The chain joins TRBV15 to TRBJ2-3; 8 bases agree with TRBD1. Germline V CDR1 and CDR2: LNHNV, YYDKDF (reference sequence). The CDR3 has 17 residues. V shed 5 bases, J shed 5 bases, and the junction held 15 bases outside the gene matches. The variable domain in full, completed from reference TRBV15 and TRBJ2-3, reads DAMVIQNPRYQVTQFGKPVTLSCSQTLNHNVMYWYQQKSSQAPKLLFHYYDKDFNNEADTPDNFQSRRPNTSFCFLDIRSPGLGDTAMYLCATSSPPRDRYEDTQYFGPGTRLTVL.